This TCR beta chain was sequenced for a study of blood T cell repertoires in COVID-19. CDR3 length equals 15 residues. Germline CDR1 and CDR2: LNHDA and SQIVND (reference sequence). V shed 4 bases and J shed 0 bases, with 10 bases lying between them. Profiling relied on immunoSEQ multiplex PCR, and the TCRdb table lists in-frame clones only, not all of them. The sample includes a few hundred thousand clones, nearly 90% of them seen just once. The sequence was collected from a woman aged 60 to 75 with COVID-19, enrolled during active disease. This sequence joins TRBV19 and TRBJ1-3; D gene uncertain. Sequences were obtained from peripheral blood. The CDR3 protein is CASSTVLSSGNTIYF. The CDR3 DNA reads as TGTGCCAGTAGTACCGTACTGAGCTCTGGAAACACCATATATTTT. The variable domain in full, completed from reference TRBV19 and TRBJ1-3, reads DGGITQSPKYLFRKEGQNVTLSCEQNLNHDAMYWYRQDPGQGLRLIYYSQIVNDFQKGDIAEGYSVSREKKESFPLTVTSAQKNPTAFYLCASSTVLSSGNTIYFGEGSWLTVV.